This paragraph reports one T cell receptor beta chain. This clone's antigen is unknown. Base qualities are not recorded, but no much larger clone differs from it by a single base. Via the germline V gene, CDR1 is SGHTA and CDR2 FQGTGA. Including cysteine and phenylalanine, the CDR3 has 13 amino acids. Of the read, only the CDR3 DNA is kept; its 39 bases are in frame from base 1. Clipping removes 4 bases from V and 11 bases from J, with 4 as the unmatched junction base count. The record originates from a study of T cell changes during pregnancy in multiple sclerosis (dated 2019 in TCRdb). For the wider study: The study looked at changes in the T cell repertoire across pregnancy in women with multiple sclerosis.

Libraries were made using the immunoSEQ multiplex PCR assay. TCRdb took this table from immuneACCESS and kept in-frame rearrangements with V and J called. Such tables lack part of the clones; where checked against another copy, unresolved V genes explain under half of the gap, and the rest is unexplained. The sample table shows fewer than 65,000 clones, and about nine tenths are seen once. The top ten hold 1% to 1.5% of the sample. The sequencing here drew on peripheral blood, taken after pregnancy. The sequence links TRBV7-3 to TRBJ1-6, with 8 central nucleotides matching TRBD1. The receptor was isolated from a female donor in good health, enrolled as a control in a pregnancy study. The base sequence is TGTGCCAGCAGCTCCGGACAGGGTCCACCCCTCCACTTT. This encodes CASSSGQGPPLHF.